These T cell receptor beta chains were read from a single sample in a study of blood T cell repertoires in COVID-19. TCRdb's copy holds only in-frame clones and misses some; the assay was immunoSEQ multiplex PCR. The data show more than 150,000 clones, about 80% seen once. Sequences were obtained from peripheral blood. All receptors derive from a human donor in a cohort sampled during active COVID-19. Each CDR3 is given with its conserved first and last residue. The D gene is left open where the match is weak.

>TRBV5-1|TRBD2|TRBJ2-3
CASSLDLGLSTDTQYF
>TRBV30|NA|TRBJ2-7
CAWRGGASYEQYF
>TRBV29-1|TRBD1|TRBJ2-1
CSVRQGPENEQFF
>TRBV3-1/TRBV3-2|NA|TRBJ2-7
CASSPDGGTGPYEQYF
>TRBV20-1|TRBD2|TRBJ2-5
CSASETSGGAVETQYF
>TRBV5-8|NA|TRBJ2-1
CASSLAPRVAEQFF
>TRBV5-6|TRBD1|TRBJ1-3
CASSWGTGGGNTIYF
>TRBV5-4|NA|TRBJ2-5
CASSLRLSQETQYF
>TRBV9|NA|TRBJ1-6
CASSVEARDSPLHF
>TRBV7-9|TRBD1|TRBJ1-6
CASSPPTGGDSPLHF
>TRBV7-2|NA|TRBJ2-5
CASSLGPLWGGRETQYF
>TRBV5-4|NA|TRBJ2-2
CASSLLGRAGTGELFF
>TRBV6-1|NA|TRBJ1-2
CASSDVRETYGYTF
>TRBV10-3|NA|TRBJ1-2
CAITQGSGNYGYTF
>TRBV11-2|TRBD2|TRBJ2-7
CASSATSGGYEQYF
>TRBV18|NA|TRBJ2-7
CASSPPERFSSYEQYF
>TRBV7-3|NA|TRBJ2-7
CASSNSTGIYEQYF
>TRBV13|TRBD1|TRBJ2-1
CASSQGVGTGGHYEQFF
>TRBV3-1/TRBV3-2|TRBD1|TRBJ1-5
CASSARGKGTGGQPQHF
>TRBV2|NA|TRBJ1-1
CASSLPAGPGTEAFF
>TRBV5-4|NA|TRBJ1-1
CASSTGMNTEAFF
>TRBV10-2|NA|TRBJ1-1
CASSESIRLTEAFF
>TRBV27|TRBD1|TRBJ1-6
CASSFGQGNSPLHF
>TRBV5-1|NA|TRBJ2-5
CASSYRDTQETQYF
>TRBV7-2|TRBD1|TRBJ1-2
CASSRPGQENYGYTF
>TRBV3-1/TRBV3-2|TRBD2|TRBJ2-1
CASSRGTSGGANEQFF
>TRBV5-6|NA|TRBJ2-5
CASSLEVRETQYF
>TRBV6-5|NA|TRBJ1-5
CASRDSYNQPQHF
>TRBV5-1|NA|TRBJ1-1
CASSFSGSRTGNTEAFF
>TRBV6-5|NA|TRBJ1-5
CASRSGGVSNQPQHF
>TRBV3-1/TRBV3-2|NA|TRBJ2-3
CASSQVKEGTQYF
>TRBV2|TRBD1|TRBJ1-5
CASSEGQPPQPQHF
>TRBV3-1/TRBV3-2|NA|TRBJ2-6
CASSQRHLLSGANVLTF
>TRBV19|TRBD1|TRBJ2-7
CASSGQETSYEQYF
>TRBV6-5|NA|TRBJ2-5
CASIPLGTLQETQYF
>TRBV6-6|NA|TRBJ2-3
CASSRGAEGITDTQYF
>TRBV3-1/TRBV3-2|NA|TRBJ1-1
CASRHGRGTEAFF
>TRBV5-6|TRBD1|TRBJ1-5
CASSSSGTGGQPQHF